This T cell receptor (beta chain) was retrieved from a study of blood T cell repertoires in COVID-19. Study-level information: Some COVID-19 samples were acute and others convalescent; all came from the United States, Italy and Spain. T cells, B-cell-depleted T cells, or PBMCs provided the cDNA or gDNA that served as material.

Original processing notes: From reference gene primer amplification, estimates of nucleated cell counts were derived. Only in-frame clones appear in the TCRdb table, and some are missing; sequencing was by immunoSEQ multiplex PCR. The V and J calls and clone size are taken from that table; D and trimming were inferred from the DNA. The repertoire holds about 170,000 clones, around 83% seen once, with about 3.5% in the top ten. Per germline, CDR1 LNHDA and CDR2 SQIVND (reference sequence). The V end was cut by 5 bases, the J end by 6 bases, with 14 bases between. This CDR3 spans 14 amino acids. The study assigned cohorts using participant-reported clinical history. This clone has just one count.

The genes are TRBV19 and TRBJ2-1, with D perhaps TRBD2 (7 bases). Sequencing used PBMCs or T cells enriched from blood (not recorded which). This clonotype was obtained from a woman aged 50 to 65 in a cohort exposed to, infected with or recovered from COVID-19 (not recorded which). The DNA for the CDR3 is TGTGCCAGTAGTGGGGGCGGGGGACTCAATGAGCAGTTCTTC. Residues: CASSGGGGLNEQFF.